This T cell receptor (beta chain) was sequenced in a study of cytomegalovirus exposure and HLA in healthy donors. Study outcomes and limitations: TCR beta chains numbering more than 150 were designated cytomegalovirus-associated. Reports indicated that the classifier achieved high specificity and sensitivity in diagnosing cytomegalovirus status.

Per germline, CDR1 SGHDN and CDR2 FVKESK. CDR3 length: 16 residues. Deletions cut 0 bases from V and 7 bases from J, with 16 bases between. The assay was immunoSEQ multiplex PCR, and TCRdb's table has in-frame clones only and misses some. The sample carries tens of thousands of clones, roughly 94% recorded once. As to this clone: Its antigen is unknown.

Sequencing was carried out using PBMCs. The chain is built from TRBV14 and TRBJ2-1; no firm D call. The sequence came from a man younger than 35 in good health and CMV-seronegative. DNA of the CDR3: TGTGCCAGCAGCCAAGAGATAGCTCCTAACCTGAATGAGCAGTTCTTC. This encodes CASSQEIAPNLNEQFF.